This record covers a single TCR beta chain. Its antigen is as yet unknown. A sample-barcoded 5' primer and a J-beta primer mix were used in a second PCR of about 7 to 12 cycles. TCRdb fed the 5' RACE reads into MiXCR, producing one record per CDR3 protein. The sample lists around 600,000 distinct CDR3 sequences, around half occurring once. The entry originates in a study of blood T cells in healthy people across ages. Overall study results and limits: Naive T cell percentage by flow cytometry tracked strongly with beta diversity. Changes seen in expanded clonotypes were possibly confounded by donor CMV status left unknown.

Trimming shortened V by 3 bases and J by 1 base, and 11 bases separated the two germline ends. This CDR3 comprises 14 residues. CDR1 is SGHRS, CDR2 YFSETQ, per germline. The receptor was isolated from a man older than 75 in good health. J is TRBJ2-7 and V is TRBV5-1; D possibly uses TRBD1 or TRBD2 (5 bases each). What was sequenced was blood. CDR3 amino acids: CASSSRDASYEQYF. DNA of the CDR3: TGCGCCAGCAGCTCCCGGGACGCATCCTACGAGCAGTACTTC.